This is a list of T cell receptor beta chains from one sample in a study of cytomegalovirus exposure and HLA in healthy donors. Generated by immunoSEQ multiplex PCR, the TCRdb table keeps only in-frame clones and is missing some. The table has 190,000 or so clones, 75% to 90% seen once. Material: PBMCs. The receptors were sampled from a boy younger than 18 in good health and CMV-seronegative. CDR3s include the opening cysteine and the closing phenylalanine or tryptophan. Fields, in order: CDR3 length, J gene, V gene, D gene, clone size, CDR3 protein, CDR3 DNA. The D gene is left open where the match is weak. Only some rows state a clone size, as once, few, many or a class for expanded clones.

cdr3_length: 15
j_call: TRBJ1-1
v_call: TRBV5-6
d_call: NA
clone_size: NA
cdr3_aa: CASSPLTGIVAEAFF
cdr3_nt: TGTGCCAGCAGCCCCCTTACAGGGATCGTAGCTGAAGCTTTCTTT

cdr3_length: 14
j_call: TRBJ2-2
v_call: TRBV19
d_call: TRBD1
clone_size: NA
cdr3_aa: CASSTTGDTGELFF
cdr3_nt: TGTGCCAGTAGCACTACAGGGGACACCGGGGAGCTGTTTTTT

cdr3_length: 16
j_call: TRBJ2-5
v_call: TRBV5-4
d_call: TRBD1
clone_size: few
cdr3_aa: CASSLPRTGYEETQYF
cdr3_nt: TGTGCCAGCAGCTTGCCTCGGACAGGGTATGAAGAGACCCAGTACTTC

cdr3_length: 15
j_call: TRBJ1-1
v_call: TRBV30
d_call: TRBD1
clone_size: NA
cdr3_aa: CAWSPRDRARPEAFF
cdr3_nt: TGTGCCTGGAGTCCCCGGGACAGGGCGAGGCCTGAAGCTTTCTTT

cdr3_length: 14
j_call: TRBJ1-1
v_call: TRBV25-1
d_call: NA
clone_size: NA
cdr3_aa: CASGRGGKNTEAFF
cdr3_nt: TGTGCCAGCGGGCGGGGGGGAAAGAACACTGAAGCTTTCTTT

cdr3_length: 13
j_call: TRBJ1-1
v_call: TRBV30
d_call: NA
clone_size: NA
cdr3_aa: CACPTRRNTEAFF
cdr3_nt: TGTGCCTGCCCAACTAGGCGCAACACTGAAGCTTTCTTT

cdr3_length: 11
j_call: TRBJ1-1
v_call: TRBV7-9
d_call: NA
clone_size: once
cdr3_aa: CASSAGGEAFF
cdr3_nt: TGTGCCAGCAGCGCCGGAGGTGAAGCTTTCTTT

cdr3_length: 16
j_call: TRBJ1-4
v_call: TRBV10-3
d_call: TRBD1
clone_size: NA
cdr3_aa: CAIQRGRGREFEKLFF
cdr3_nt: TGTGCCATCCAGAGGGGCAGGGGGCGGGAGTTTGAAAAACTGTTTTTT

cdr3_length: 12
j_call: TRBJ1-3
v_call: TRBV15
d_call: NA
clone_size: few
cdr3_aa: CATSSNGNTIYF
cdr3_nt: TGTGCCACCAGCAGCAATGGAAACACCATATATTTT

cdr3_length: 13
j_call: TRBJ1-1
v_call: TRBV6-6
d_call: NA
clone_size: few
cdr3_aa: CASSLRGPTEAFF
cdr3_nt: TGTGCCAGCAGTTTGCGGGGGCCCACTGAAGCTTTCTTT

cdr3_length: 15
j_call: TRBJ2-7
v_call: TRBV15
d_call: TRBD2
clone_size: NA
cdr3_aa: CATSRGLAGGYEQYF
cdr3_nt: TGTGCCACCAGCAGAGGACTAGCGGGAGGGTACGAGCAGTACTTC

cdr3_length: 12
j_call: TRBJ2-7
v_call: TRBV25-1
d_call: NA
clone_size: NA
cdr3_aa: CASSESGNEQYF
cdr3_nt: TGTGCCAGCAGTGAATCGGGGAACGAGCAGTACTTC

cdr3_length: 16
j_call: TRBJ2-1
v_call: TRBV5-1
d_call: TRBD1
clone_size: NA
cdr3_aa: CASSLVAGTGYNEQFF
cdr3_nt: TGCGCCAGCAGCTTGGTCGCTGGGACAGGTTACAATGAGCAGTTCTTC

cdr3_length: 11
j_call: TRBJ2-7
v_call: TRBV6-5
d_call: NA
clone_size: few
cdr3_aa: CASRIDREQYF
cdr3_nt: TGTGCCAGCAGAATAGACAGGGAGCAGTACTTC

cdr3_length: 13
j_call: TRBJ2-5
v_call: TRBV29-1
d_call: NA
clone_size: once
cdr3_aa: CSVDSLGGVAQYF
cdr3_nt: TGCAGCGTTGACTCCCTAGGGGGGGTGGCCCAGTACTTC

cdr3_length: 15
j_call: TRBJ1-5
v_call: TRBV2
d_call: TRBD1
clone_size: NA
cdr3_aa: CASGPTGGYNQPQHF
cdr3_nt: TGTGCCAGCGGCCCGACAGGGGGTTACAATCAGCCCCAGCATTTT

cdr3_length: 14
j_call: TRBJ2-7
v_call: TRBV27
d_call: NA
clone_size: few
cdr3_aa: CASMPRLKPYEQYF
cdr3_nt: TGTGCCAGCATGCCGAGGCTTAAACCCTACGAGCAGTACTTC

cdr3_length: 14
j_call: TRBJ2-6
v_call: TRBV18
d_call: NA
clone_size: NA
cdr3_aa: CASSPPEGANVLTF
cdr3_nt: TGTGCCAGCTCACCACCGGAGGGGGCCAACGTCCTGACTTTC

cdr3_length: 13
j_call: TRBJ1-2
v_call: TRBV5-1
d_call: TRBD1
clone_size: NA
cdr3_aa: CASSPGQGMGYTF
cdr3_nt: TGCGCCAGCAGCCCCGGACAGGGTATGGGCTACACCTTC

cdr3_length: 15
j_call: TRBJ2-3
v_call: TRBV5-1
d_call: TRBD2
clone_size: NA
cdr3_aa: CASSISGRDTDTQYF
cdr3_nt: TGCGCCAGCAGCATTTCTGGGAGGGACACAGATACGCAGTATTTT

cdr3_length: 18
j_call: TRBJ2-6
v_call: TRBV18
d_call: TRBD1
clone_size: NA
cdr3_aa: CASSPNAGGVSGANVLTF
cdr3_nt: TGTGCCAGCTCACCAAACGCAGGGGGCGTCTCTGGGGCCAACGTCCTGACTTTC

cdr3_length: 15
j_call: TRBJ2-3
v_call: TRBV29-1
d_call: TRBD2
clone_size: NA
cdr3_aa: CSVGRLAGSTDTQYF
cdr3_nt: TGCAGCGTTGGAAGACTAGCGGGCAGCACAGATACGCAGTATTTT

cdr3_length: 18
j_call: TRBJ1-1
v_call: TRBV5-1
d_call: NA
clone_size: NA
cdr3_aa: CASSLVTDSTSRGTEAFF
cdr3_nt: TGCGCCAGCAGCTTGGTTACGGACTCAACCTCCCGGGGGACTGAAGCTTTCTTT

cdr3_length: 15
j_call: TRBJ2-7
v_call: TRBV6-5
d_call: TRBD1
clone_size: NA
cdr3_aa: CASSTSGTGTYEQYF
cdr3_nt: TGTGCCAGCAGTACTTCCGGGACAGGGACCTACGAGCAGTACTTC

cdr3_length: 16
j_call: TRBJ2-7
v_call: TRBV9
d_call: TRBD1
clone_size: NA
cdr3_aa: CASSVGIGQGAYEQYF
cdr3_nt: TGTGCCAGCAGCGTGGGCATAGGACAGGGGGCCTACGAGCAGTACTTC

cdr3_length: 11
j_call: TRBJ2-7
v_call: TRBV7-9
d_call: NA
clone_size: NA
cdr3_aa: CASSLATEQYF
cdr3_nt: TGTGCCAGCAGCTTAGCAACCGAGCAGTACTTC

cdr3_length: 16
j_call: TRBJ2-1
v_call: TRBV12-5
d_call: TRBD1
clone_size: NA
cdr3_aa: CASGLTGTGSYNEQFF
cdr3_nt: TGTGCTAGTGGTTTGACCGGGACAGGAAGTTACAATGAGCAGTTCTTC

cdr3_length: 13
j_call: TRBJ1-2
v_call: TRBV5-1
d_call: TRBD1
clone_size: NA
cdr3_aa: CASSPRQGYGYTF
cdr3_nt: TGCGCCAGCAGCCCGAGACAGGGCTATGGCTACACCTTC

cdr3_length: 13
j_call: TRBJ1-2
v_call: TRBV6-5
d_call: TRBD1
clone_size: NA
cdr3_aa: CASSLTGDLGYTF
cdr3_nt: TGTGCCAGCAGTTTAACAGGGGACTTAGGCTACACCTTC

cdr3_length: 13
j_call: TRBJ1-6
v_call: TRBV6-1
d_call: NA
clone_size: NA
cdr3_aa: CASSDAAVSRLHF
cdr3_nt: TGTGCCAGCAGTGACGCGGCAGTAAGCCGCCTCCACTTT

cdr3_length: 15
j_call: TRBJ2-1
v_call: TRBV5-1
d_call: TRBD2
clone_size: NA
cdr3_aa: CASSLAALSGGEQFF
cdr3_nt: TGCGCCAGCAGCTTGGCCGCCCTCAGCGGGGGGGAGCAGTTCTTC

cdr3_length: 13
j_call: TRBJ1-5
v_call: TRBV11-3
d_call: NA
clone_size: NA
cdr3_aa: CASSLVSGQPQHF
cdr3_nt: TGTGCCAGCAGCTTAGTATCAGGTCAGCCCCAGCATTTT

cdr3_length: 18
j_call: TRBJ2-3
v_call: TRBV7-9
d_call: NA
clone_size: NA
cdr3_aa: CASSHTDITGSLTDTQYF
cdr3_nt: TGTGCCAGCAGCCACACCGATATAACCGGGAGCCTCACAGATACGCAGTATTTT

cdr3_length: 16
j_call: TRBJ1-2
v_call: TRBV5-1
d_call: TRBD1
clone_size: NA
cdr3_aa: CASSGGTGGENYGYTF
cdr3_nt: TGCGCCAGCAGCGGGGGGACAGGGGGCGAGAACTATGGCTACACCTTC

cdr3_length: 15
j_call: TRBJ2-1
v_call: TRBV11-2
d_call: TRBD2
clone_size: few
cdr3_aa: CASSLGLAEINEQFF
cdr3_nt: TGTGCCAGCAGCTTAGGGCTAGCGGAGATCAATGAGCAGTTCTTC

cdr3_length: 13
j_call: TRBJ2-7
v_call: TRBV5-1
d_call: NA
clone_size: NA
cdr3_aa: CASSADYFYEQYF
cdr3_nt: TGCGCCAGCAGCGCCGACTATTTCTACGAGCAGTACTTC

cdr3_length: 16
j_call: TRBJ1-3
v_call: TRBV18
d_call: TRBD1
clone_size: NA
cdr3_aa: CASSRMTGYSGNTIYF
cdr3_nt: TGTGCCAGCTCACGAATGACAGGGTACTCTGGAAACACCATATATTTT

cdr3_length: 13
j_call: TRBJ1-2
v_call: TRBV27
d_call: NA
clone_size: few
cdr3_aa: CASSLGRNYGYTF
cdr3_nt: TGTGCCAGCAGTTTAGGTCGGAACTATGGCTACACCTTC

cdr3_length: 15
j_call: TRBJ2-1
v_call: TRBV12-5
d_call: NA
clone_size: NA
cdr3_aa: CASGLGEASSNEQFF
cdr3_nt: TGTGCTAGTGGTTTAGGAGAGGCATCCTCCAATGAGCAGTTCTTC

cdr3_length: 13
j_call: TRBJ1-2
v_call: TRBV9
d_call: NA
clone_size: NA
cdr3_aa: CASSETGSDGYTF
cdr3_nt: TGTGCCAGCAGTGAAACAGGGAGCGATGGCTACACCTTC

cdr3_length: 13
j_call: TRBJ1-6
v_call: TRBV11-3
d_call: NA
clone_size: NA
cdr3_aa: CASSLGRGAPLHF
cdr3_nt: TGTGCCAGCAGCTTAGGTAGGGGCGCGCCCCTCCACTTT

cdr3_length: 14
j_call: TRBJ2-3
v_call: TRBV7-7
d_call: NA
clone_size: NA
cdr3_aa: CASSLARGTDTQYF
cdr3_nt: TGTGCTAGCAGCTTAGCGAGGGGCACAGATACGCAGTATTTT

cdr3_length: 19
j_call: TRBJ1-1
v_call: TRBV7-9
d_call: TRBD1
clone_size: NA
cdr3_aa: CASSLAKPGQLRLNTEAFF
cdr3_nt: TGTGCCAGCAGCTTAGCGAAACCGGGACAGCTTCGACTGAACACTGAAGCTTTCTTT

cdr3_length: 14
j_call: TRBJ1-1
v_call: TRBV6-6
d_call: TRBD1
clone_size: NA
cdr3_aa: CASRHDRVNTEAFF
cdr3_nt: TGTGCCAGCAGACACGACAGGGTGAACACTGAAGCTTTCTTT

cdr3_length: 12
j_call: TRBJ1-1
v_call: TRBV19
d_call: TRBD1
clone_size: NA
cdr3_aa: CASSRQGPEAFF
cdr3_nt: TGTGCCAGTAGTAGACAGGGCCCTGAAGCTTTCTTT

cdr3_length: 15
j_call: TRBJ1-4
v_call: TRBV5-1
d_call: TRBD1
clone_size: NA
cdr3_aa: CASSLPGQGNEKLFF
cdr3_nt: TGCGCCAGCAGCCTGCCGGGACAGGGGAATGAAAAACTGTTTTTT

cdr3_length: 16
j_call: TRBJ2-5
v_call: TRBV4-3
d_call: TRBD2
clone_size: NA
cdr3_aa: CASSQGWREGRGTQYF
cdr3_nt: TGCGCCAGCAGCCAAGGGTGGCGGGAGGGCCGGGGGACCCAGTACTTC

cdr3_length: 12
j_call: TRBJ1-2
v_call: TRBV29-1
d_call: NA
clone_size: few
cdr3_aa: CSEGTANYGYTF
cdr3_nt: TGCAGCGAGGGGACTGCTAACTATGGCTACACCTTC

cdr3_length: 15
j_call: TRBJ1-1
v_call: TRBV9
d_call: NA
clone_size: NA
cdr3_aa: CASSGVRDTNTEAFF
cdr3_nt: TGTGCCAGCAGCGGAGTCCGGGACACGAACACTGAAGCTTTCTTT

cdr3_length: 15
j_call: TRBJ1-2
v_call: TRBV25-1
d_call: TRBD1
clone_size: NA
cdr3_aa: CASKNRTGGRWGYTF
cdr3_nt: TGTGCCAGCAAAAATCGGACAGGGGGCCGGTGGGGCTACACCTTC

cdr3_length: 15
j_call: TRBJ1-4
v_call: TRBV7-9
d_call: TRBD1
clone_size: NA
cdr3_aa: CASSLEAGGSEKLFF
cdr3_nt: TGTGCCAGCAGCTTAGAGGCAGGGGGGAGTGAAAAACTGTTTTTT

cdr3_length: 15
j_call: TRBJ2-3
v_call: TRBV7-3
d_call: TRBD2
clone_size: NA
cdr3_aa: CASSLTSGRTDTQYF
cdr3_nt: TGTGCCAGCAGCTTGACTAGCGGGAGAACAGATACGCAGTATTTT

cdr3_length: 14
j_call: TRBJ1-6
v_call: TRBV6-5
d_call: TRBD1
clone_size: NA
cdr3_aa: CASSGTGGNSPLHF
cdr3_nt: TGTGCCAGCAGTGGGACAGGGGGTAATTCACCCCTCCACTTT